A single count supports the clone carrying this TCR beta chain. The trim removed 5 bases at V and 4 bases at J, leaving 8 bases unmatched. The CDR3 has 16 amino acids. CDR1 and CDR2 from the germline V gene are SGHTA and FQGNSA. This specimen comes from a study of blood T cell repertoires in COVID-19. As for the study in general: The analysed material was cDNA or gDNA that came from T cells, B-cell-depleted T cells, or PBMCs.

Methods used by the authors: Reference gene primer amplification in the assay estimated nucleated cell counts. Produced via immunoSEQ multiplex PCR; TCRdb's table is partial and in-frame only. V, J and clone size derive from that table, while D and trimming were established from the DNA sequence. The data show about 43,000 clones, about nine tenths seen once. Sequenced sample: peripheral blood. The TCR originated in a woman older than 75 with active COVID-19. This chain connects TRBV7-2 to TRBJ2-2; 9 bases align to TRBD1. DNA of the CDR3: TGTGCCAGCAGCCGCGTTTGGACAGGGGTCACCGGGGAGCTGTTTTTT. It encodes CASSRVWTGVTGELFF.